This TCR beta chain stems from a study of neoadjuvant anti-PD-1 for oral cavity cancer. Germline V gene data show CDR1 as SNHLY and CDR2 as FYNNEI. V lost 3 bases and J lost 2, with 9 bases in between. The CDR3 length is 14 residues. Data came from immunoSEQ multiplex PCR; TCRdb stores just in-frame clones and leaves some out. The repertoire holds around 60,000 clones, with roughly 80% as singletons. The chain carries TRBV2 and TRBJ2-3; D perhaps matches TRBD1 (6 bases). The sequence was obtained from a person aged 35 to 85 with oral cavity squamous cell carcinoma. Material: PBMCs, obtained before nivolumab (anti-PD-1) treatment. The CDR3 DNA is TGTGCCAGCAGTGAGGCAGGGGCCACAGATACGCAGTATTTT. This translates into CASSEAGATDTQYF.